The text below deals with one TCR beta chain. The target antigen is unknown. This entry belongs to a study of T cell repertoires in cytomegalovirus infection. Study at large: Epitope selection comprised recently identified HLA-C-restricted CMV epitopes and well-studied HLA-B-restricted CMV epitopes. The public TCR beta signatures pointed to both CMV infection and matching HLA type.

TCRdb reanalysed the reads using MiXCR and keeps one entry per CDR3 protein. The table records about 220,000 distinct CDR3 sequences, 35% to 40% of them present only once. Germline V gene sequence: CDR1 SGHVS, CDR2 FNYEAQ. The CDR3 length is 15 residues. V dropped 4 bases and J dropped 1 base, with 13 bases sitting between them. Study-wide points: Clonotypes of TCR beta that were HLA-C-restricted and CMV-specific dominated the ex vivo response. Cumulative frequency (of public TCR beta family members) identified carriers of CMV plus the relevant HLA.

Sample: CD8+ T cells from cultured PBMCs, taken from culture after CMV antigen stimulation. This clonotype was sampled from a human donor in good health (CMV status not recorded). Some clones in this sample may be carry-over from other donors' samples. The chain joins TRBV7-6 to TRBJ2-5; D is perhaps TRBD2 (5 bases). DNA of the CDR3: TGTGCCAGCAGCTCACCACTAGATTTCCAAGAGACCCAGTACTTC. Translated: CASSSPLDFQETQYF.